Each of the 20 T cell receptor beta chains below was sequenced from the same sample in a study of early T cells in non-severe SARS-CoV-2 infection. MiXCR, applied by TCRdb to the 5' RACE reads, yields one record per CDR3 protein. The sample holds roughly 40,000 distinct CDR3 sequences, about 6% seen once. The specimen comprised whole blood, sampled at baseline. The receptor source for this set is an adult who was a healthcare worker with PCR-confirmed SARS-CoV-2 infection or an uninfected control (not recorded which).

This clonotype was recorded a few times. V and J are TRBV11-2 and TRBJ2-1, with 12 bases lining up with TRBD1. After removal of 4 bases from V and 8 bases from J, the junction contained 15 bases not matched to a gene. This CDR3 is 18 amino acids long. Per germline, CDR1 SGHAT and CDR2 FQNNGV. CDR3 nucleotide sequence: TGTGCCAGCAGCTCTAGTGCCCTGGGACAGGGGGCTTGGTATGAGCAGTTCTTC. It specifies CASSSSALGQGAWYEQFF. Full variable domain (rest looked up from reference TRBV11-2 and TRBJ2-1): EAGVAQSPRYKIIEKRQSVAFWCNPISGHATLYWYQQILGQGPKLLIQFQNNGVVDDSQLPKDRFSAERLKGVDSTLKIQPAKLEDSAVYLCASSSSALGQGAWYEQFFGPGTRLTVL.

The rearrangement joins TRBV29-1 to TRBJ2-1; tentative D call: TRBD2 (5 bases). The CDR3 covers 14 residues. Trimming removed 3 bases at V and 9 bases at J, with 18 bases between. The V gene's germline CDR1 is SQVTM and CDR2 ANQGSEA. The CDR3 sequence is CSVEPPPLGSEQFF. As DNA, the CDR3 is TGCAGCGTTGAGCCCCCTCCGTTGGGGAGTGAGCAGTTCTTC.

The genes are TRBV6-2 or TRBV6-3 and TRBJ2-1; maybe TRBD2 (7 bases). Between the trimmed V and J ends, which lost 6 bases and 7 bases, there was a span of 13 bases. The V gene's germline CDR1 is MNHEY and CDR2 SVGEGT. The CDR3 runs 13 residues. DNA for the CDR3: TGTGCCAGCAGGTCCGGGGGGCGGAATGAGCAGTTCTTC. It specifies CASRSGGRNEQFF.

At least ten counts were recorded for this clonotype. The chain has TRBV4-1 and TRBJ2-1; D is perhaps TRBD1 (6 bases). The CDR3 covers 14 residues. The germline gives CDR1 MGHRA, CDR2 YSYEKL. The V end lost 5 bases, the J end lost 6 bases, and 14 bases lay between the germline ends. CDR3 amino acids: CASSGHTGSNEQFF. CDR3 bases: TGCGCCAGCAGCGGACACACAGGGTCCAATGAGCAGTTCTTC.

This chain uses TRBV7-6 with TRBJ2-5; D is perhaps TRBD1 or TRBD2 (6 bases each). Germline values: CDR1 SGHVS, CDR2 FNYEAQ. The CDR3 has 14 amino acids. With 0 bases removed from V and 9 bases from J, the gap between germline ends came to 14 bases. The CDR3 DNA is TGTGCCAGCAGCTTAGCGGGGGGCCAAGGGGCCCAGTACTTC. This translates into CASSLAGGQGAQYF.

There are many counts of this clonotype. The chain has TRBV4-3 and TRBJ1-1; D is undetermined. V lost 4 bases to trimming and J lost 1 base, with 7 bases between them. CDR3 length: 13 amino acids. The germline CDR1 and CDR2 sequences are LGHNA and YSLEER. The DNA for the CDR3 is TGCGCCAGCAGCCCTACATGGAACACTGAAGCTTTCTTT. Residues: CASSPTWNTEAFF.

The sample holds a few counts of this clonotype. The chain joins TRBV11-2 to TRBJ1-2, with 10 bases aligning to TRBD1. Germline assignment: CDR1 SGHAT and CDR2 FQNNGV. J was trimmed by 8 bases and V by 5 bases; bases with no gene match: 5. This CDR3 is built from 13 residues. The DNA of the CDR3 is TGTGCCAGCAGCACCTGGGACAGGGGCGGCTACACCTTC. It codes for CASSTWDRGGYTF.

V is TRBV12-3 or TRBV12-4 and J is TRBJ1-1; possibly TRBD1 for D (6 bases). V lost 6 bases, J lost 3 bases, and 14 bases lay in between. This CDR3 spans 14 amino acids. CDR3 loop: CASRRTGLDTEAFF. DNA for the CDR3: TGTGCCAGCAGGCGCACAGGGTTGGACACTGAAGCTTTCTTT.

This chain joins TRBV10-2 and TRBJ2-7; no reliable D call. Germline lookup yields CDR1 WSHSY and CDR2 SAAADI. The V gene lost 6 bases and the J gene lost 1 base, with 16 bases spanning the gap. This CDR3 has 15 amino acids. CDR3 nucleotides: TGCGCCAGCAGCCCCCGCTATAAAGTATCCTACGAGCAGTACTTC. It translates to CASSPRYKVSYEQYF.

This chain's CDR3 is CASSLVQETQYF. The CDR3 DNA sequence: TGTGCCAGCAGCTTAGTTCAAGAGACCCAGTACTTC. The chain recombines TRBV7-6 with TRBJ2-5, with D hard to call. Per the germline V gene, CDR1 is SGHVS and CDR2 is FNYEAQ. Trimming removed 1 base at V and 2 bases at J, with 2 bases between. The CDR3 covers 12 residues.

This clonotype was seen ten or more times. The genes are TRBV28 and TRBJ1-6; a possible D gene is TRBD1 (5 bases). Germline CDR1 reads MDHEN; CDR2 reads SYDVKM. The length of the CDR3 is 15 residues. Trimming took 5 bases from V and 7 from J, leaving 15 bases between them. CDR3 sequence: CASSLYQGTNSPLHF. The DNA of the CDR3 is TGTGCCAGCAGTCTTTATCAGGGTACGAATTCACCCCTCCACTTT. Full variable domain (rest looked up from reference TRBV28 and TRBJ1-6): DVKVTQSSRYLVKRTGEKVFLECVQDMDHENMFWYRQDPGLGLRLIYFSYDVKMKEKGDIPEGYSVSREKKERFSLILESASTNQTSMYLCASSLYQGTNSPLHFGNGTRLTVT.

This clonotype came up many times. The DNA for the CDR3 is TGCAGCGGGCGCAGGGGGGGGACTGAAGCTTTCTTT. Translating it yields CSGRRGGTEAFF. The chain couples TRBV29-1 to TRBJ1-1, with 7 bases fitting TRBD1. Trimming cost V 7 bases and J 5 bases; bases outside gene matches: 7. The CDR3 covers 12 residues. Germline CDR1 reads SQVTM; CDR2 reads ANQGSEA.

This clonotype has a count of ten or more. The chain recombines TRBV10-2 with TRBJ2-3; TRBD2 matches 11 bases. CDR1 WSHSY and CDR2 SAAADI come from the germline V gene. V gave up 3 bases and J gave up 3 bases; unmatched junction bases: 2. CDR3 length: 15 amino acids. DNA of the CDR3: TGCGCCAGCAGTGAAATAGCGGGGGGGACAGATACGCAGTATTTT. Its translation: CASSEIAGGTDTQYF.

This clonotype was counted ten times or more. The gene calls are TRBV12-3 or TRBV12-4 and TRBJ2-3; D is uncertain. The CDR3 runs 16 residues. The V and J ends lost 6 bases and 4 bases respectively, with 20 bases between them. CDR3 bases: TGTGCCAGCAGCTTCGACTCCAAGGGATTTCCAGATACGCAGTATTTT. This codes for CASSFDSKGFPDTQYF.

The chain couples TRBV7-2 to TRBJ2-1, with a possible D match to TRBD1 (5 bases). The V end was cut by 5 bases, the J end by 4 bases, with 12 bases between. CDR3 length: 14 amino acids. Germline-derived CDR1 and CDR2 are SGHTA and FQGNSA. The CDR3 coding sequence is TGTGCCAGCAGCACCTCGACAGCGTACAATGAGCAGTTCTTC. Residues: CASSTSTAYNEQFF.

This clonotype was seen many times. The chain joins TRBV3-1 to TRBJ1-1; the D is unclear. There are 15 residues in the CDR3. V lost 3 bases, J lost 1 base, and 12 bases lay in between. Germline CDR1 is LGHDT and CDR2 is YNNKEL (reference sequence). CDR3 in DNA: TGTGCCAGCAGCCAGTCGTCAACGGGGAACACTGAAGCTTTCTTT. Its protein product is CASSQSSTGNTEAFF.

The rearrangement uses TRBV4-1 and TRBJ2-5, with D possibly being TRBD2 (7 bases). The CDR3 has 14 amino acids. Germline assignment: CDR1 MGHRA and CDR2 YSYEKL. V was clipped by 5 bases and J by 7 bases, with 17 bases between them. The CDR3 DNA is TGCGCCAGCAGCTATGGGGGGGCCCAGGGGACCCAGTACTTC. Encoded protein: CASSYGGAQGTQYF.

The sample holds a few counts of this clonotype. V is TRBV2 and J is TRBJ1-6, with TRBD1 identical over 7 bases. The CDR3 is made up of 15 amino acids. The V gene end was trimmed by 2 bases and the J gene end by 7 bases; junction bases not matched to a gene: 5. Germline loops: CDR1 SNHLY, CDR2 FYNNEI. CDR3 loop: CASSEPGQMNSPLHF. The CDR3 DNA sequence: TGTGCCAGCAGTGAACCGGGACAGATGAATTCACCCCTCCACTTT.

The rearrangement joins TRBV25-1 to TRBJ1-4; D is uncertain. The CDR3 totals 10 residues. The germline gives CDR1 MGHDK, CDR2 SYGVNS. Between the trimmed V and J ends, which lost 5 bases and 6 bases, there was a span of 1 base. CDR3 loop: CASSHEKLFF. In DNA form, the CDR3 reads TGTGCCAGCAGTCATGAAAAACTGTTTTTT.

This clonotype was observed many times. This chain connects TRBV5-5 to TRBJ1-2; 8 positions agree with TRBD1. Germline-derived CDR1 and CDR2 are SGHKS and YYEKEE (reference sequence). The CDR3 has 16 residues. V was clipped by 3 bases and J by 0 bases; unmatched bases: 7. CDR3 nucleotide sequence: TGTGCCAGCAGCTCTCAACCAGGGGGCCCTAACTATGGCTACACCTTC. This gives the protein CASSSQPGGPNYGYTF.